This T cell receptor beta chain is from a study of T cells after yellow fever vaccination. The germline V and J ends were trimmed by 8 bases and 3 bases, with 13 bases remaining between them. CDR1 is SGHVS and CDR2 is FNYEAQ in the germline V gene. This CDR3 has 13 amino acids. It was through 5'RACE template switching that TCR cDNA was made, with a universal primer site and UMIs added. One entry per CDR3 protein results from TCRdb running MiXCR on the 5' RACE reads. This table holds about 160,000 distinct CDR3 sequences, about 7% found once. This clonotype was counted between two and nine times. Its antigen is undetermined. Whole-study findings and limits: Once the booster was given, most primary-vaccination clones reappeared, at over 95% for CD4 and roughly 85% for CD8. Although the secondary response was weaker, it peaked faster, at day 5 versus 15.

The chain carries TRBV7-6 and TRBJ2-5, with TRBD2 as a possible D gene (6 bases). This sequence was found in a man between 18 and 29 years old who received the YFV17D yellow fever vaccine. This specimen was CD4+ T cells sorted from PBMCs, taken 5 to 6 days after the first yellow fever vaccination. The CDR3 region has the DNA TGTGCCAGCGGCCGGGACTTAAAAGAGACCCAGTACTTC. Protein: CASGRDLKETQYF.